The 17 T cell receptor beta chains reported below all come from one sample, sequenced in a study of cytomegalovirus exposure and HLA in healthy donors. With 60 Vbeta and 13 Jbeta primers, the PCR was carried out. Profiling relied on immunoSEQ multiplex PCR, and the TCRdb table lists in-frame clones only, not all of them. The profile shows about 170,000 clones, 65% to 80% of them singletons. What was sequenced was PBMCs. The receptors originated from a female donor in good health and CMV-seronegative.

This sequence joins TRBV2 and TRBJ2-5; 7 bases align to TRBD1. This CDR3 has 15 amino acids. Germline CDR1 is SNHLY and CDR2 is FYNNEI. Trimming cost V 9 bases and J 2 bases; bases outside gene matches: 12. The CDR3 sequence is CASIRDSLTQETQYF. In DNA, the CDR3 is TGTGCCAGTATCCGGGACAGCCTTACTCAAGAGACCCAGTACTTC.

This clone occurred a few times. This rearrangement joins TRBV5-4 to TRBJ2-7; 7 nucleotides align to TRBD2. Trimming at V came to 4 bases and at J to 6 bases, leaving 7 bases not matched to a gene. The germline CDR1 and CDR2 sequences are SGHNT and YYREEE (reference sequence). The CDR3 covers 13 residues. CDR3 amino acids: CASSPGRGLEQYF. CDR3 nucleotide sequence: TGTGCCAGCAGCCCGGGGAGGGGCCTCGAGCAGTACTTC.

CDR3 coding DNA: TGTGCCAGCAGCGTAGACATAGCGAACACTGAAGCTTTCTTT. Translation gives CASSVDIANTEAFF. The chain recombines TRBV9 with TRBJ1-1; D gene unclear. There are 14 residues in the CDR3. In germline, CDR1 is SGDLS, CDR2 YYNGEE. V was clipped by 0 bases and J by 1 base, with 7 bases between them.

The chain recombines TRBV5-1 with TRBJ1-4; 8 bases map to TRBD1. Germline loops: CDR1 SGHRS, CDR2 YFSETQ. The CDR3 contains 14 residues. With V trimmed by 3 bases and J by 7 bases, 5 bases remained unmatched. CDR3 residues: CASSSQGVAEKLFF. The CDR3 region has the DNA TGCGCCAGCAGCTCACAGGGGGTTGCTGAAAAACTGTTTTTT.

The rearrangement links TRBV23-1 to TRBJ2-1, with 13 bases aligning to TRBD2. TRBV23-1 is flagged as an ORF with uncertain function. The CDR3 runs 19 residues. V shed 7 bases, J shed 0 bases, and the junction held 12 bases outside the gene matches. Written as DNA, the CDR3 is TGCGCCAGCATCCCACCGGGACTAGCGGGACAGAGCTCCTACAATGAGCAGTTCTTC. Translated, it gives CASIPPGLAGQSSYNEQFF.

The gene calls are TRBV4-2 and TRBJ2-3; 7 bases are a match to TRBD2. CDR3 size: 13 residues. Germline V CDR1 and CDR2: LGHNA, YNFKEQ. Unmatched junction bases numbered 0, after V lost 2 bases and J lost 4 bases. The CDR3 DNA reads TGTGCCAGCAGCCAACGGGAGGCAGATACGCAGTATTTT. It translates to CASSQREADTQYF.

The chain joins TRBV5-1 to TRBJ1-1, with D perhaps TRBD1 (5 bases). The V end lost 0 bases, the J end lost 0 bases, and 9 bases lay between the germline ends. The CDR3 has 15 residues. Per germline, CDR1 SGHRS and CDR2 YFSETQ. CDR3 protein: CASSLARAMNTEAFF. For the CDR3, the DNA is TGCGCCAGCAGCTTGGCCAGGGCGATGAACACTGAAGCTTTCTTT.

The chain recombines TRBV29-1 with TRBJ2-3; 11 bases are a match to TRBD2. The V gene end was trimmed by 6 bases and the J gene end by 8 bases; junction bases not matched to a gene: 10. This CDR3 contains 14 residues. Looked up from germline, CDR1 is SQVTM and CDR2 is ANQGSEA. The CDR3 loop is CSVSTSGNRGTQYF. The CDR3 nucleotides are TGCAGCGTGTCGACTAGCGGGAACCGTGGTACGCAGTATTTT.

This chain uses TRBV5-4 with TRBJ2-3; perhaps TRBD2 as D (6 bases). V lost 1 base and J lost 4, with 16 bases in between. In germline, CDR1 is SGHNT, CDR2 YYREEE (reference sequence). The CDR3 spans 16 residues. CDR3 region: CASSLTSGFGADTQYF. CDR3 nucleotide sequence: TGTGCCAGCAGCTTGACCAGCGGGTTTGGCGCAGATACGCAGTATTTT.

The CDR3 DNA sequence: TGTGCCAGTAGACTGACCCCGGGACAGGGTATCTATGGCTACACCTTC. Translated, it gives CASRLTPGQGIYGYTF. The V and J genes are TRBV19 and TRBJ1-2, with 9 bases identical to TRBD1. The ends lost 6 bases at V and 4 bases at J; junction bases unmatched: 12. Germline V CDR1 and CDR2: LNHDA, SQIVND (reference sequence). This CDR3 has 16 residues.

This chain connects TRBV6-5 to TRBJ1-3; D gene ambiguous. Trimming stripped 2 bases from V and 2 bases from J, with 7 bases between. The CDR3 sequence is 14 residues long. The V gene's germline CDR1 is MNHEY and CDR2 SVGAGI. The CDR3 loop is CASSYGGAGNTIYF. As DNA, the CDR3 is TGTGCCAGCAGTTACGGAGGTGCTGGAAACACCATATATTTT.

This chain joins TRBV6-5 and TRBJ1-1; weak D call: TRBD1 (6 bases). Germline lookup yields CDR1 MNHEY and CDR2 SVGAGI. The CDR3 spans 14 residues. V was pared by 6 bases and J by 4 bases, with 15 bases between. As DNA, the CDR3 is TGTGCCAGCAGGACACAGGGTAAAGGCACTGAAGCTTTCTTT. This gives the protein CASRTQGKGTEAFF.

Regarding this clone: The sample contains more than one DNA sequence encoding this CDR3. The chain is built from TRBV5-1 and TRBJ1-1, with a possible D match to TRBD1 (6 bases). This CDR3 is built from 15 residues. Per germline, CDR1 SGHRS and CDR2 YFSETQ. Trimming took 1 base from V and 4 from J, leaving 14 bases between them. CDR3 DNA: TGCGCCAGCAGCTTGCAGGGTGGGGGCGGCACTGAAGCTTTCTTT. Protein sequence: CASSLQGGGGTEAFF. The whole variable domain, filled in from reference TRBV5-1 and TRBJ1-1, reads KAGVTQTPRYLIKTRGQQVTLSCSPISGHRSVSWYQQTPGQGLQFLFEYFSETQRNKGNFPGRFSGRQFSNSRSEMNVSTLELGDSALYLCASSLQGGGGTEAFFGQGTRLTVV.

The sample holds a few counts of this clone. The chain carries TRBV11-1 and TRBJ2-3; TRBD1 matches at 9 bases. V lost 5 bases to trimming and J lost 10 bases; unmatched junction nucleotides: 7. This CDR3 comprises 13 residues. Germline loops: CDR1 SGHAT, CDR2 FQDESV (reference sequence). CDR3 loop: CASSIQGAYSQYF. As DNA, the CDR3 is TGTGCCAGCAGCATACAGGGGGCTTATTCGCAGTATTTT.

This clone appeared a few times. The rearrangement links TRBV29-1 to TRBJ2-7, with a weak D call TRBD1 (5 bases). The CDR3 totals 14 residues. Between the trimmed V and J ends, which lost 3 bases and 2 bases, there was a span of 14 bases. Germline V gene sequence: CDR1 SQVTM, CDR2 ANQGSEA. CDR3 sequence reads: CSVERREGTYEQYF. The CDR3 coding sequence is TGCAGCGTTGAGCGCAGGGAAGGGACCTACGAGCAGTACTTC.

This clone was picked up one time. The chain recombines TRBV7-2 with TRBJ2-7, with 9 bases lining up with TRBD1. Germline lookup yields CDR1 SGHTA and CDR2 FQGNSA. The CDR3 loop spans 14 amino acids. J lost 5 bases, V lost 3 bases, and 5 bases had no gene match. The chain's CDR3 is CASSLGTGTHEQYF. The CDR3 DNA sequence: TGTGCCAGCAGCTTGGGGACAGGGACCCACGAGCAGTACTTC.

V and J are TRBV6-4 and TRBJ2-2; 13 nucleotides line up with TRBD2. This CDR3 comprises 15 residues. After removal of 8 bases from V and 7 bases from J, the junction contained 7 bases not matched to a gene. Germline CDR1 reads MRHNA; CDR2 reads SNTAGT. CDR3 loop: CASAQLAGGHGELFF. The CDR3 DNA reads TGTGCCAGCGCCCAACTAGCGGGGGGGCACGGGGAGCTGTTTTTT.